Following are 29 T cell receptor beta chains from one sample sequenced in a study of cytomegalovirus exposure and HLA in healthy donors. A multiplex PCR was run with 60 Vbeta primers and 13 Jbeta primers. Assay: immunoSEQ multiplex PCR; the TCRdb copy retains only in-frame clones and omits some. The data hold under 150,000 clones, with over 70% observed a single time. The sample was PBMCs. The source is a woman between 18 and 29 years old in good health and CMV-seronegative.

The V gene is TRBV30, the J gene TRBJ1-5, with D possibly matching TRBD1 (5 bases). The germline V gene has CDR1 GTSNPN and CDR2 SVGIG (reference sequence). The CDR3 runs to 14 residues. The V and J ends lost 0 bases and 5 bases respectively, with 11 bases between them. CDR3 in DNA: TGTGCCTGGAGTGTAGGACAAAGGGATCAGCCCCAGCATTTT. Its protein is CAWSVGQRDQPQHF.

The V and J genes are TRBV5-1 and TRBJ1-2; D is unresolved. With 4 bases removed from V and 4 bases from J, the gap between germline ends came to 14 bases. The CDR3 is 14 amino acids. Germline V gene lookup returns CDR1 SGHRS and CDR2 YFSETQ. CDR3 DNA: TGCGCCAGCAGCCCTACAGCGGGCCTCTATGGCTACACCTTC. Its protein product is CASSPTAGLYGYTF.

This sequence joins TRBV5-5 and TRBJ2-6; possible D gene TRBD1, 5 bases. CDR1 and CDR2 (germline): SGHKS, YYEKEE (reference sequence). This CDR3 region has 17 residues. Trimming removed 3 bases from V and 0 bases from J, with 13 bases in between. For the CDR3, the DNA is TGTGCCAGCAGCTCGCACCTTGACAGCTCTGGGGCCAACGTCCTGACTTTC. It yields the protein CASSSHLDSSGANVLTF.

This clone was counted between two and nine times. The chain employs TRBV11-3 and TRBJ2-1; D is uncertain. V was cut by 0 bases and J by 13 bases, with 13 bases left in between. CDR3 length equals 13 residues. Per the germline V gene, CDR1 is SGHNT and CDR2 is YENEEA. CDR3 sequence: CASSLERAAPQFF. As DNA, the CDR3 is TGTGCCAGCAGCTTAGAACGCGCGGCGCCCCAGTTCTTC.

This rearrangement joins TRBV27 to TRBJ1-1; 7 bases are shared with TRBD1. Germline V CDR1 and CDR2: MNHEY, SMNVEV (reference sequence). CDR3 length: 20 amino acids. V trimming: 6 bases; J trimming: 0 bases; junction bases outside the gene matches: 22. The CDR3 DNA reads as TGTGCCAGCAGCTTCTACCCTCGGGGGCAGGGGGGTTATATGAACACTGAAGCTTTCTTT. Translation: CASSFYPRGQGGYMNTEAFF.

V usage is TRBV5-5 and J usage is TRBJ1-2; a possible D gene is TRBD1 (5 bases). Per the germline V gene, CDR1 is SGHKS and CDR2 is YYEKEE (reference sequence). The CDR3 is made up of 16 amino acids. The germline V and J ends were trimmed by 1 base and 6 bases, with 19 bases remaining between them. CDR3 sequence reads: CASSLSGYSPGDGYTF. The CDR3 bases are TGTGCCAGCAGCTTGAGTGGCTACAGTCCGGGGGATGGCTACACCTTC.

J is TRBJ1-1 and V is TRBV29-1; 7 bases are a match to TRBD1. V shed 4 bases and J 6 bases; nucleotides not matched to a gene: 11. CDR3 length: 14 residues. CDR1 and CDR2 (germline): SQVTM, ANQGSEA. CDR3 protein: CSVGEVGQRAEAFF. For the CDR3, the DNA is TGCAGCGTTGGCGAGGTGGGACAGAGAGCTGAAGCTTTCTTT.

DNA for the CDR3: TGTGCCAGCAGTGAACGTTGGCAGGGGGCAGATACGCAGTATTTT. Protein sequence: CASSERWQGADTQYF. The rearrangement uses TRBV2 and TRBJ2-3; 7 nucleotides align to TRBD1. This CDR3 region has 15 residues. From germline, CDR1 is SNHLY and CDR2 FYNNEI. V was clipped by 2 bases and J by 4 bases; unmatched bases: 6.

The V and J genes are TRBV27 and TRBJ1-1; D perhaps matches TRBD1 (6 bases). The germline CDR1 and CDR2 sequences are MNHEY and SMNVEV (reference sequence). The V and J ends lost 0 bases and 4 bases respectively, with 9 bases between them. This CDR3 is built from 14 residues. The CDR3 nucleotides are TGTGCCAGCAGTTTATCGGGGGCTGCCACTGAAGCTTTCTTT. The encoded protein is CASSLSGAATEAFF.

The rearrangement links TRBV7-7 to TRBJ2-5; possibly TRBD2 for D (5 bases). The ends were cut back, 5 bases at V and 2 bases at J, with 9 bases in the middle. Germline loops: CDR1 SSHAT, CDR2 FNYEAQ (reference sequence). CDR3 length equals 13 residues. CDR3 residues: CASSTDLQETQYF. DNA of the CDR3: TGTGCCAGCAGCACGGACTTGCAAGAGACCCAGTACTTC.

This clone came up once. The chain combines TRBV19 with TRBJ2-3, with 8 bases fitting TRBD2. This CDR3 is built from 18 residues. V lost 2 bases and J lost 1; bases outside the gene matches: 11. CDR1 is LNHDA and CDR2 is SQIVND in the germline V gene (reference sequence). The CDR3 reads CASSIHKWSGSGTDTQYF. In nucleotides, the CDR3 is TGTGCCAGTAGTATACATAAATGGAGCGGGAGCGGCACAGATACGCAGTATTTT.

V usage is TRBV6-5 and J usage is TRBJ1-2; D perhaps matches TRBD1 (5 bases). The CDR3 contains 14 residues. The V gene lost 0 bases and the J gene lost 4 bases, with 9 bases spanning the gap. CDR1 is MNHEY and CDR2 is SVGAGI in the germline V gene. The CDR3 is CASSYSTASYGYTF. The CDR3 DNA sequence: TGTGCCAGCAGTTACTCGACAGCCTCCTATGGCTACACCTTC.

The chain uses TRBV12-5 and TRBJ1-1, with a possible D match to TRBD1 (5 bases). The CDR3 covers 15 residues. V lost 4 bases, J lost 3 bases, and 15 bases lay in between. CDR1 and CDR2 (germline): LGHNT, FRNRAP. In DNA, the CDR3 is TGTGCTAGTGGTTCGAGCAGGGTGGGTCACACTGAAGCTTTCTTT. Its protein is CASGSSRVGHTEAFF.

CDR3 sequence: CASSLGGVNTEAFF. CDR3 sequence (DNA): TGTGCCAGCAGCTTGGGGGGCGTGAACACTGAAGCTTTCTTT. The V and J genes are TRBV5-6 and TRBJ1-1, with a weak D call TRBD1 (5 bases). The germline CDR1 and CDR2 sequences are SGHDT and YYEEEE. This CDR3 is built from 14 residues. V shed 0 bases and J shed 0 bases, with 6 bases lying between them.

The CDR3 reads CASSWTTIQPQHF. In nucleotides, the CDR3 is TGTGCCAGCAGTTGGACAACAATTCAGCCCCAGCATTTT. The chain has TRBV6-6 and TRBJ1-5, with a tentative D call TRBD1 (5 bases). V lost 4 bases and J lost 6, with 10 bases in between. CDR1 MNHNY and CDR2 SVGAGI come from the germline V gene (reference sequence). This CDR3 is 13 amino acids long.

The rearrangement links TRBV30 to TRBJ1-4; 10 bases are shared with TRBD1. Trimming took 2 bases from V and 11 from J; bases not matched to a gene: 8. Germline CDR1 is GTSNPN and CDR2 is SVGIG (reference sequence). This CDR3 has 14 amino acids. CDR3 sequence reads: CAWSIGTGAWKLFF. Written as DNA, the CDR3 is TGTGCCTGGAGTATCGGGACAGGGGCGTGGAAACTGTTTTTT.

This chain connects TRBV6-4 to TRBJ1-2; TRBD1 aligns across 9 bases. Germline CDR1 MRHNA, CDR2 SNTAGT. CDR3 length: 15 residues. The trim removed 5 bases at V and 7 bases at J, leaving 11 bases unmatched. This chain's CDR3 is CASSTYRGRDGGYTF. CDR3 in DNA: TGTGCCAGCAGTACTTACAGGGGGCGAGATGGTGGCTACACCTTC.

The chain employs TRBV7-2 and TRBJ1-1; weak D call: TRBD1 (5 bases). Germline CDR1 is SGHTA and CDR2 is FQGNSA. Between the trimmed V and J ends, which lost 0 bases and 6 bases, there was a span of 11 bases. The CDR3 is 14 residues long. The CDR3 loop reads CASSLADGGAEAFF. The CDR3 coding sequence is TGTGCCAGCAGCTTAGCGGATGGGGGGGCTGAAGCTTTCTTT.

The chain links TRBV27 to TRBJ1-2; tentative D call: TRBD1 (6 bases). The germline V gene encodes CDR1 MNHEY and CDR2 SMNVEV (reference sequence). The CDR3 runs 15 residues. V was clipped by 8 bases and J by 6 bases, with 22 bases between them. CDR3 coding DNA: TGTGCCAGCGGGGCGATACAGGGACGGACGGATGGCTACACCTTC. This translates into CASGAIQGRTDGYTF.

V gene TRBV4-1 combines with J gene TRBJ2-7; D is unclear. Germline assignment: CDR1 MGHRA and CDR2 YSYEKL. The CDR3 consists of 13 residues. The germline V and J ends were trimmed by 3 bases and 3 bases, with 9 bases remaining between them. The CDR3 nucleotides read TGCGCCAGCAGCCAGGCAGTTGTCTACGAGCAGTACTTC. It specifies CASSQAVVYEQYF.

A note on this clone: Other DNA sequences in this specimen translate into the identical CDR3. V is TRBV5-1 and J is TRBJ2-7, with TRBD2 matching 8 bases. The germline CDR1 and CDR2 sequences are SGHRS and YFSETQ. V gave up 4 bases and J gave up 0 bases; unmatched junction bases: 3. The CDR3 covers 14 residues. CDR3 DNA: TGCGCCAGCAGCCCAAGCGGGAGCTCCTACGAGCAGTACTTC. Amino acid sequence: CASSPSGSSYEQYF.

The rearrangement joins TRBV25-1 to TRBJ1-3, with 8 bases that match TRBD1. This CDR3 has 14 amino acids. V dropped 8 bases and J dropped 0; count of bases not matched to a gene: 3. Germline V CDR1 and CDR2: MGHDK, SYGVNS. In DNA form, the CDR3 reads TGTGCCAGCCGGGACAGGCTCTCTGGAAACACCATATATTTT. Translating it yields CASRDRLSGNTIYF.

The V and J genes are TRBV15 and TRBJ2-1, with D uncertain. The CDR3 has 13 amino acids. Germline CDR1 LNHNV, CDR2 YYDKDF (reference sequence). Trimming removed 3 bases from V and 5 bases from J, with 8 bases in between. CDR3 sequence (DNA): TGTGCCACCAGCAGCACTGGAGACAATGAGCAGTTCTTC. Its translation: CATSSTGDNEQFF.

The V and J genes are TRBV18 and TRBJ2-1; TRBD2 is a possible D gene (5 bases). Germline V gene data show CDR1 as KGHSH and CDR2 as LQKENI. V lost 2 bases and J 4 bases, leaving 18 bases between the germline ends. The CDR3 is made up of 17 amino acids. CDR3 sequence: CASSPEAPATTYNEQFF. The CDR3 region has the DNA TGTGCCAGCTCACCAGAGGCCCCTGCGACTACATACAATGAGCAGTTCTTC.

The gene calls are TRBV6-5 and TRBJ2-3; D is possibly TRBD2 (7 bases). From germline, CDR1 is MNHEY and CDR2 SVGAGI. V was cut by 5 bases and J by 9 bases, with 15 bases left in between. This CDR3 contains 13 residues. The CDR3 nucleotides read TGTGCCAGCAGTCCTCTGGGGGGGGCGACGCAGTATTTT. It specifies CASSPLGGATQYF.

The chain recombines TRBV19 with TRBJ2-5; 8 positions agree with TRBD2. With V trimmed by 6 bases and J by 1 base, 4 bases remained unmatched. CDR1 LNHDA and CDR2 SQIVND come from the germline V gene (reference sequence). The CDR3 covers 14 residues. This CDR3 is CASSLTSGQETQYF. In DNA, the CDR3 is TGTGCCAGTAGCCTCACTAGCGGCCAAGAGACCCAGTACTTC.

V gene TRBV19 combines with J gene TRBJ1-2; the match to TRBD1 covers 8 bases. Germline V gene lookup returns CDR1 LNHDA and CDR2 SQIVND (reference sequence). The CDR3 sequence is 14 residues long. The trim removed 7 bases at V and 2 bases at J, leaving 6 bases unmatched. The CDR3 nucleotides read TGTGCCAGTATCCAGGACAGGGAAAACTATGGCTACACCTTC. Its translation is CASIQDRENYGYTF.

This chain joins TRBV19 and TRBJ2-7, with D possibly TRBD1 on 6 matching bases. CDR1 and CDR2 (germline): LNHDA, SQIVND (reference sequence). V was trimmed by 5 bases and J by 3 bases, leaving 11 bases between them. There are 13 residues in the CDR3. The CDR3 DNA sequence: TGTGCCAGTAGTCTAGGACAGTACTACGAGCAGTACTTC. Protein product: CASSLGQYYEQYF.

The chain has TRBV6-1 and TRBJ1-5, with a tentative D call TRBD1 (6 bases). Germline CDR1 reads MNHNS; CDR2 reads SASEGT. V was cut by 0 bases and J by 4 bases, with 10 bases left in between. CDR3 length: 15 residues. CDR3 region: CASSEAGHGNQPQHF. CDR3 nucleotide sequence: TGTGCCAGCAGTGAAGCGGGACACGGGAATCAGCCCCAGCATTTT.